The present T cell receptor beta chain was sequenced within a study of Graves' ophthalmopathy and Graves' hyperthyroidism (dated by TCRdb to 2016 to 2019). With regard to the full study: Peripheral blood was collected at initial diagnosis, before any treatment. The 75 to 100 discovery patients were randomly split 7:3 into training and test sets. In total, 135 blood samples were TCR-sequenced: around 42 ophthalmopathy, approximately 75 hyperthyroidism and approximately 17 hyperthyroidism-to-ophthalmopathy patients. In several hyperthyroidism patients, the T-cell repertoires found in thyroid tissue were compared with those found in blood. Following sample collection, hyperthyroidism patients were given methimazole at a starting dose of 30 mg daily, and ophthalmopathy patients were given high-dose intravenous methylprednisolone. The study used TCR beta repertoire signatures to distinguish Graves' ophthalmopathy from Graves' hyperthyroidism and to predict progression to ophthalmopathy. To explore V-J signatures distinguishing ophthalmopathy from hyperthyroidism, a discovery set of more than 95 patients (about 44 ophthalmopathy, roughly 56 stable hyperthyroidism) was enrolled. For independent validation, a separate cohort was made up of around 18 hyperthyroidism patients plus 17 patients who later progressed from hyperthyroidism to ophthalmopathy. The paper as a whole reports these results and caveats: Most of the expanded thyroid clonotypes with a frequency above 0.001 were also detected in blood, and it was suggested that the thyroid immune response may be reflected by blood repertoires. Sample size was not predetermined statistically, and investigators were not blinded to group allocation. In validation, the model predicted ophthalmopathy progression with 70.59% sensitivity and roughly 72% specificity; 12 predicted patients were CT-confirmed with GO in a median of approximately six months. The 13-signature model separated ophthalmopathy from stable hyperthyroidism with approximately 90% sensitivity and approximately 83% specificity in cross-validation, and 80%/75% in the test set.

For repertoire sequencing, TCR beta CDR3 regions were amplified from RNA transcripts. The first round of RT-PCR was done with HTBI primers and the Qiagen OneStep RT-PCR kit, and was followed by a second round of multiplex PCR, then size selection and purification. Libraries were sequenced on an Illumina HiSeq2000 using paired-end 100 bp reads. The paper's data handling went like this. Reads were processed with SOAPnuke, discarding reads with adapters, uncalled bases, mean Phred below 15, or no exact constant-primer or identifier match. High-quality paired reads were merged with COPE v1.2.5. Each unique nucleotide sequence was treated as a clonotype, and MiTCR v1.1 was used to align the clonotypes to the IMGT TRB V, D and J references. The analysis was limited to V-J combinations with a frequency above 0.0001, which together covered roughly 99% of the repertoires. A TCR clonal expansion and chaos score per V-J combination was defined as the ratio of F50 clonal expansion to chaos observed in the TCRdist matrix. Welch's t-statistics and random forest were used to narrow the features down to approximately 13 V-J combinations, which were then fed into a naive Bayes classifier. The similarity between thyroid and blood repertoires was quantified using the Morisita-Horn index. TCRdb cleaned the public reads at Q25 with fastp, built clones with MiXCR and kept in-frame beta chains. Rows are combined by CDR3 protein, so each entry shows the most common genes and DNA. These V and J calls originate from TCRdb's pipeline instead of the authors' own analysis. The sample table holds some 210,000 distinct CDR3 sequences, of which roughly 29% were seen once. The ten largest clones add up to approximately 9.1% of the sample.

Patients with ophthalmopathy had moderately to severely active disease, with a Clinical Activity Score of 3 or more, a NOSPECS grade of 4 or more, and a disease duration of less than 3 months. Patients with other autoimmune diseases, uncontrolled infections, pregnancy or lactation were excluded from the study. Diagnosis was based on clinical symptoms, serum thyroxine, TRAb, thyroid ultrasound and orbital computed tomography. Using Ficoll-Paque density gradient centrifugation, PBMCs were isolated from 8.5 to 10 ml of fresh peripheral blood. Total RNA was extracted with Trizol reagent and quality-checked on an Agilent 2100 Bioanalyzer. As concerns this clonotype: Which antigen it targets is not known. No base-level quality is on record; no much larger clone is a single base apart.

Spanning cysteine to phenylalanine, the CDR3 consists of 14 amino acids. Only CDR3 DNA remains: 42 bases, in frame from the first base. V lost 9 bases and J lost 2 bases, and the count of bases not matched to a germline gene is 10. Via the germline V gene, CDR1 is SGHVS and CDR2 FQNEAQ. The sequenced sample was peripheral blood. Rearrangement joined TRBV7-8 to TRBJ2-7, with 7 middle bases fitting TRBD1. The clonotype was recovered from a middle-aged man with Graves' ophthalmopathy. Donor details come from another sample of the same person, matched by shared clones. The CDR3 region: CASSSGTEAYEQYF. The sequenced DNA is TGTGCCAGTAGTTCGGGGACAGAAGCCTACGAGCAGTACTTC.